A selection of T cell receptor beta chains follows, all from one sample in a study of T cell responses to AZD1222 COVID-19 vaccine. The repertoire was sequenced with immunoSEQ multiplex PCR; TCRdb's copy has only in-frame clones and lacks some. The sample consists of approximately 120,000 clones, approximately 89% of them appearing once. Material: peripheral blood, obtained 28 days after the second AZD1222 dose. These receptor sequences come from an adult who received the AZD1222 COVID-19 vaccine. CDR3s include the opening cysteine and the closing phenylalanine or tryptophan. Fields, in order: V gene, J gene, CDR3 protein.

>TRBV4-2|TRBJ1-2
CASSPSVLSGSANYGYTF
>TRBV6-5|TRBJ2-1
CASSLGDRGSNEQFF
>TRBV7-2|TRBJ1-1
CASSLRGGNLLSQNTEAFF
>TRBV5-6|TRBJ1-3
CASSLAASSGNTIYF
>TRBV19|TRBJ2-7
CASSPRTGVHEQYF
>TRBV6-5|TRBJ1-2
CASRTGLYGYTF
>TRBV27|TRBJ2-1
CASSLHHTANTGDNEQFF
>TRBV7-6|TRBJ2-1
CASSIGTNEQFF
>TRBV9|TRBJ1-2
CASSVARTSNYGYTF
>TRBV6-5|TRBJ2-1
CASSSGGGAAEQFF
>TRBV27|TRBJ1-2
CASKRSGGVNYGYTF
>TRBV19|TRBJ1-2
CASSNRGLNHYGYTF
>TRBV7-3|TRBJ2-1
CASSPRGGLYNEQFF
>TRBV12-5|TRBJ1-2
CASGSGEDLGGYTF
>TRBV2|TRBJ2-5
CASSGGPGGLQETQYF
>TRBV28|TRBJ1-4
CASSLFQGNEKLFF
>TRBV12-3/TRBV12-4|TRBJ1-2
CASSSGGYYGYTF
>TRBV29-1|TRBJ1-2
CSARHGGRDPSGYTF
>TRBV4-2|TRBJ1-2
CASSQDPGQGGRYTF
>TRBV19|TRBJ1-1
CASSDRGRNTEAFF
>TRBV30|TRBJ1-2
CAWSSAVGGYTF
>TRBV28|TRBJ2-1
CASRSRGFNEQFF
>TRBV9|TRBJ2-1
CASSAPSSYNEQFF
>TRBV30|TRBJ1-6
CAVTWGPLNNSPLHF
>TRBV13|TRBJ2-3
CASTHTRSVADTQYF
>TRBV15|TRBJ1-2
CATSMTQAYGYTF